This T cell receptor beta chain derives from a study of post-analysis software for immune sequencing data. General study points: Compared with controls, patients had more of roughly five TRBV segments, including TRBV5-6, TRBV5-1 and TRBV20-1. Same-batch preparations were strongly co-clustered by F measure. Normalized Chao1 diversity in multiple sclerosis patients fell significantly below that of controls.

Sequencing libraries made from TCR beta cDNA carried unique molecular identifiers. Each sample of about 1 to 10 million input T cells yielded roughly 0.5 million cDNA molecules, so each molecule approximated one T cell. TCRdb recomputed calls from the PCR reads with MiXCR, one row per CDR3 protein. The sample holds approximately 730,000 distinct CDR3 sequences, 30% seen once. The CDR3 covers 15 residues. Germline CDR1 reads SGHVS; CDR2 reads FQNEAQ. V gave up 4 bases and J gave up 5 bases; unmatched junction bases: 6. The sample holds a few counts of this clonotype. The antigen is undetermined. The chain links TRBV7-8 to TRBJ2-1, with TRBD1 matching over 9 bases. Sequences were obtained from blood. This receptor was obtained from a girl between 5 and 17 years old with multiple sclerosis. CDR3 nucleotide sequence: TGTGCCAGCAGCTACGACAGGGGGGGACACAATGAGCAGTTCTTC. This encodes CASSYDRGGHNEQFF.